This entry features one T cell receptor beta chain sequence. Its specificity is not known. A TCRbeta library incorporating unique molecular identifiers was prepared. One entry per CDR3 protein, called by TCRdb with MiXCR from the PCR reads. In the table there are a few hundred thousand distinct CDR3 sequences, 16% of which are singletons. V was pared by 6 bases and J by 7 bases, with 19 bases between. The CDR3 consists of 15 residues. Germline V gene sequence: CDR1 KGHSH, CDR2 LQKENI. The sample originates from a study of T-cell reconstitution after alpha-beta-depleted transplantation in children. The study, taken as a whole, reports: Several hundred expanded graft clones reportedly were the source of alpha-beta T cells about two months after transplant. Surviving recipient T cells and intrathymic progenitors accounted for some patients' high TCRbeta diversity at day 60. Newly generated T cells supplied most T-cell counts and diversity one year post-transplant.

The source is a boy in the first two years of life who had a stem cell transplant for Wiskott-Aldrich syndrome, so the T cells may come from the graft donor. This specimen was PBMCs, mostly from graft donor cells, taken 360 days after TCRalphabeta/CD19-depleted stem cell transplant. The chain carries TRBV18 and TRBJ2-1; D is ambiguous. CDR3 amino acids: CASSPLNGRVNEQFF. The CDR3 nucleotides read TGTGCCAGCTCCCCTCTGAACGGTAGGGTTAATGAGCAGTTCTTC.